These 28 T cell receptor beta chains were all obtained from the same sample, sequenced in a study of shared clonotypes between healthy human individuals. TCRdb's table, derived via immunoSEQ multiplex PCR, lists solely in-frame clones and lacks some. The sample includes about 2.1 million clones, roughly 91% of them seen just once. CD8 cells classed as naive were CD45RO-negative and positively selected for CCR7, excluding terminally differentiated effector memory CD45RA+ cells. Sequencing input: naive CD8+ T cells from PBMCs. The receptors shown here come from a man aged 18 to 35 in good health. Some clones in this sample may be carry-over from other donors' samples.

The CDR3 DNA is TGCGCCAGCAGCACCGGGACTGGACCCTACGAGCAGTACTTC. Translating gives CASSTGTGPYEQYF. This chain links TRBV10-2 with TRBJ2-7; TRBD2 might be the D (6 bases). The CDR3 consists of 14 residues. The germline gives CDR1 WSHSY, CDR2 SAAADI. The ends were cut back, 6 bases at V and 2 bases at J, with 14 bases in the middle.

The V gene is TRBV7-2, the J gene TRBJ1-1, with D unclear. Germline lookup yields CDR1 SGHTA and CDR2 FQGNSA. The length of the CDR3 is 14 residues. The V end lost 3 bases, the J end lost 1 base, and 9 bases lay between the germline ends. The CDR3 protein is CASSFFDGNTEAFF. In DNA, the CDR3 is TGTGCCAGCAGCTTCTTTGACGGGAACACTGAAGCTTTCTTT.

The CDR3 DNA is TGTGCCATCAGTGAGTCAGGGACTAGCTGGGAGACCCAGTACTTC. Protein product: CAISESGTSWETQYF. The rearrangement links TRBV10-3 to TRBJ2-5, with TRBD2 identical over 9 bases. Looked up from germline, CDR1 is ENHRY and CDR2 is SYGVKD. The junction had 4 bases not matched to a gene; V was cut back by 0 bases and J by 5 bases. The CDR3 is 15 amino acids.

This chain connects TRBV7-9 to TRBJ1-4; TRBD1 is a possible D gene (5 bases). The V gene lost 3 bases and the J gene lost 3 bases, with 8 bases spanning the gap. Germline CDR1 SEHNR, CDR2 FQNEAQ (reference sequence). The CDR3 spans 14 residues. CDR3 sequence (DNA): TGTGCCAGCAGCTTGACAGCCTCTAATGAAAAACTGTTTTTT. This sequence encodes CASSLTASNEKLFF. Variable domain in full (rest from reference TRBV7-9 and TRBJ1-4): DTGVSQNPRHKITKRGQNVTFRCDPISEHNRLYWYRQTLGQGPEFLTYFQNEAQLEKSRLLSDRFSAERPKGSFSTLEIQRTEQGDSAMYLCASSLTASNEKLFFGSGTQLSVL.

The genes are TRBV4-1 and TRBJ1-5, with D uncertain. CDR3 length: 17 amino acids. The germline V and J ends were trimmed by 0 bases and 2 bases, with 14 bases remaining between them. Germline lookup yields CDR1 MGHRA and CDR2 YSYEKL. CDR3 region: CASSQEGGRVGNQPQHF. As DNA, the CDR3 is TGCGCCAGCAGCCAAGAAGGAGGGAGAGTGGGCAATCAGCCCCAGCATTTT.

The J gene is TRBJ2-7, the V gene TRBV10-3, with 13 bases fitting TRBD2. This CDR3 comprises 18 residues. Per the germline V gene, CDR1 is ENHRY and CDR2 is SYGVKD. After removal of 3 bases from V and 6 bases from J, the junction contained 14 bases not matched to a gene. The DNA of the CDR3 is TGTGCCATCAGTGATATGGGACTAGCGGGACAGGGGCTTTTCGAGCAGTACTTC. Protein: CAISDMGLAGQGLFEQYF.

This clone was picked up a small number of times. This sequence joins TRBV7-9 and TRBJ2-2; TRBD1 aligns across 10 bases. V dropped 6 bases and J dropped 2; count of bases not matched to a gene: 9. The length of the CDR3 is 17 residues. Germline values: CDR1 SEHNR, CDR2 FQNEAQ (reference sequence). The chain's CDR3 is CASSRPGQGTNTGELFF. CDR3 bases: TGTGCCAGCAGTCGTCCGGGACAGGGGACCAACACCGGGGAGCTGTTTTTT.

The genes are TRBV4-3 and TRBJ2-5; 7 bases match TRBD1. The J call is uncertain, as TRBJ2-7 better fits the DNA end. Germline V gene sequence: CDR1 LGHNA, CDR2 YSLEER. The CDR3 is 14 amino acids. The CDR3 bases are TGCGCCAGCAGCCAAAGGCAGGGGGTCCACGAGCAGTACTTC. This gives the protein CASSQRQGVHEQYF.

The chain carries TRBV7-9 and TRBJ1-3; weak D call: TRBD1 (6 bases). The V end was cut by 1 base, the J end by 0 bases, with 13 bases between. Germline V lookup: CDR1 SEHNR, CDR2 FQNEAQ (reference sequence). This CDR3 contains 17 residues. CDR3 sequence (DNA): TGTGCCAGCAGCTTAGGTCCTCGGGGGGCCTCTGGAAACACCATATATTTT. This sequence encodes CASSLGPRGASGNTIYF.

The chain recombines TRBV27 with TRBJ2-7, with D possibly TRBD1 on 6 matching bases. Trimming cost V 8 bases and J 2 bases, with 13 bases left between them. CDR1 is MNHEY and CDR2 is SMNVEV in the germline V gene (reference sequence). The CDR3 runs 13 residues. The CDR3 is CASGTSVTYEQYF. The CDR3 bases are TGTGCCAGCGGGACATCGGTGACCTACGAGCAGTACTTC.

The chain uses TRBV7-8 and TRBJ1-4; the D gene is possibly TRBD1 (6 bases). Deletions cut 5 bases from V and 6 bases from J, with 16 bases between. The germline V gene has CDR1 SGHVS and CDR2 FQNEAQ. The CDR3 runs to 15 residues. This CDR3 reads CASSRTTAGDEKLFF. The CDR3 coding sequence is TGTGCCAGCAGCCGCACTACGGCAGGGGATGAAAAACTGTTTTTT.

CDR3 residues: CASSERRGYYEQYF. The CDR3 DNA is TGTGCCAGCAGTGAACGCAGGGGGTATTACGAGCAGTACTTC. V and J are TRBV2 and TRBJ2-7, with 7 bases aligning to TRBD1. The CDR3 loop spans 14 amino acids. The germline V gene encodes CDR1 SNHLY and CDR2 FYNNEI. The V and J ends lost 2 bases and 4 bases, in that order; junction bases with no gene match: 5.

The CDR3 spells CASSLAGGLNEQFF. The CDR3, as DNA: TGTGCCAGCAGTTTGGCAGGGGGTCTCAATGAGCAGTTCTTC. The chain is built from TRBV28 and TRBJ2-1, with 7 bases matching TRBD1. The CDR3 is made up of 14 amino acids. The junction had 5 bases not matched to a gene; V was cut back by 3 bases and J by 6 bases. Germline CDR1 MDHEN, CDR2 SYDVKM.

The rearrangement joins TRBV6-5 to TRBJ2-7; 12 positions match TRBD1. Germline lookup yields CDR1 MNHEY and CDR2 SVGAGI. The CDR3 loop spans 14 amino acids. The junction had 6 bases not matched to a gene; V was cut back by 6 bases and J by 6 bases. CDR3 sequence (DNA): TGTGCCAGCAGCTCTGGGACAGGGGGCAGCGAGCAGTACTTC. Translated: CASSSGTGGSEQYF.

The chain employs TRBV6-5 and TRBJ2-7, with D perhaps TRBD1 or TRBD2 (6 bases each). The CDR3 is 16 residues long. Germline CDR1 and CDR2: MNHEY and SVGAGI. V was cut by 0 bases and J by 3 bases, with 15 bases left in between. The CDR3 loop reads CASSYSIGGPGYEQYF. DNA of the CDR3: TGTGCCAGCAGTTACTCGATAGGGGGGCCGGGCTACGAGCAGTACTTC.

As to this clone: Additional DNA sequences in this sample encode the identical CDR3. The chain carries TRBV5-1 and TRBJ2-7; D remains unclear. The germline CDR1 and CDR2 sequences are SGHRS and YFSETQ. This CDR3 has 11 amino acids. Trimming took 0 bases from V and 5 from J, leaving 3 bases between them. The CDR3 bases are TGCGCCAGCAGCTTGGCCCACGAGCAGTACTTC. Translated, it gives CASSLAHEQYF.

The chain links TRBV28 to TRBJ1-1, with no clear D. The CDR3 loop spans 15 amino acids. The ends were cut back, 3 bases at V and 2 bases at J, with 13 bases in the middle. Germline V gene data show CDR1 as MDHEN and CDR2 as SYDVKM. DNA for the CDR3: TGTGCCAGCAGTTTCGGGTTCGGTGGAAACACTGAAGCTTTCTTT. Residues: CASSFGFGGNTEAFF.

V and J are TRBV28 and TRBJ1-2, with no clear D. Between the trimmed V and J ends, which lost 7 bases and 4 bases, there was a span of 13 bases. The CDR3 extends over 13 amino acids. Germline V lookup: CDR1 MDHEN, CDR2 SYDVKM. CDR3: CASTRIGGYGYTF. DNA of the CDR3: TGTGCCAGCACCAGGATAGGTGGCTATGGCTACACCTTC.

The V call is TRBV5-1, the J call TRBJ2-7; the D gene is possibly TRBD2 (6 bases). There are 13 residues in the CDR3. The germline gives CDR1 SGHRS, CDR2 YFSETQ. The V gene lost 4 bases and the J gene lost 3 bases, with 11 bases spanning the gap. CDR3 DNA sequence: TGCGCCAGCAGCCCGGCTAGCGACTACGAGCAGTACTTC. Amino acids: CASSPASDYEQYF.

The chain carries TRBV6-5 and TRBJ1-1; D is unresolved. This CDR3 contains 13 residues. Trimming removed 5 bases from V and 0 bases from J, with 7 bases in between. Germline CDR1 MNHEY, CDR2 SVGAGI. CDR3 nucleotide sequence: TGTGCCAGCAGTACAACACTGAACACTGAAGCTTTCTTT. This gives the protein CASSTTLNTEAFF.

The chain joins TRBV5-1 to TRBJ2-7, with D maybe TRBD1 (6 bases). The CDR3 totals 14 residues. CDR1 and CDR2 (germline): SGHRS, YFSETQ. Between the trimmed V and J ends, which lost 7 bases and 2 bases, there was a span of 16 bases. CDR3 DNA sequence: TGCGCCAGCTTTGGGGGCAGGGAACCCTACGAGCAGTACTTC. Translating it yields CASFGGREPYEQYF.

The V and J genes are TRBV28 and TRBJ1-2; a possible D gene is TRBD1 (5 bases). The germline V gene has CDR1 MDHEN and CDR2 SYDVKM. V dropped 7 bases and J dropped 4 bases, with 7 bases sitting between them. This CDR3 comprises 11 residues. CDR3 amino acids: CASNGGYGYTF. The CDR3 coding sequence is TGTGCCAGCAATGGGGGCTATGGCTACACCTTC.

CDR3 DNA sequence: TGTGCCAGCAGCCCCGCAGCAAACACTGAAGCTTTCTTT. Translating gives CASSPAANTEAFF. The chain recombines TRBV28 with TRBJ1-1; D uncertain. V was cut by 6 bases and J by 2 bases, with 10 bases left in between. Germline V gene lookup returns CDR1 MDHEN and CDR2 SYDVKM. The CDR3 runs to 13 residues.

The gene calls are TRBV27 and TRBJ1-4; 11 bases map to TRBD1. Unmatched junction bases numbered 5, after V lost 4 bases and J lost 7 bases. This CDR3 spans 15 amino acids. CDR1 and CDR2 from the germline V gene are MNHEY and SMNVEV (reference sequence). In DNA, the CDR3 is TGTGCCAGCAGTTCTAGGACAGGGGGCGGTGAAAAACTGTTTTTT. Its translation: CASSSRTGGGEKLFF.

The chain carries TRBV19 and TRBJ1-1, with a possible D match to TRBD1 (6 bases). V was shortened by 3 bases and J by 1 base, with 9 bases between the two germline ends. Germline CDR1 reads LNHDA; CDR2 reads SQIVND (reference sequence). The CDR3 has 14 residues. As DNA, the CDR3 is TGTGCCAGTAGTATCACAGGGACGAACACTGAAGCTTTCTTT. As protein: CASSITGTNTEAFF. Supplemented by reference TRBV19 and TRBJ1-1, the full variable domain reads DGGITQSPKYLFRKEGQNVTLSCEQNLNHDAMYWYRQDPGQGLRLIYYSQIVNDFQKGDIAEGYSVSREKKESFPLTVTSAQKNPTAFYLCASSITGTNTEAFFGQGTRLTVV.

The gene calls are TRBV27 and TRBJ2-1, with D tentatively TRBD1 (6 bases). In germline, CDR1 is MNHEY, CDR2 SMNVEV (reference sequence). The CDR3 contains 20 residues. Trimming left V 0 bases short and J 1 base short, with 22 bases between. The CDR3 DNA reads as TGTGCCAGCAGTTTATCGAGGGGGTTAAGGACTCCCCCGTCCTACAATGAGCAGTTCTTC. Its translation: CASSLSRGLRTPPSYNEQFF.

V is TRBV11-1 and J is TRBJ2-1; 11 positions agree with TRBD2. Looked up from germline, CDR1 is SGHAT and CDR2 is FQDESV (reference sequence). CDR3 length equals 16 residues. V was clipped by 5 bases and J by 5 bases; unmatched bases: 8. CDR3 nucleotide sequence: TGTGCCAGCAGCCCCAGACTAGCGGGGCTGGACAATGAGCAGTTCTTC. Translated, it gives CASSPRLAGLDNEQFF.

The CDR3 nucleotides are TGTGCCAGCAGCGCCGGGGGGAAAGATACGCAGTATTTT. It codes for CASSAGGKDTQYF. The rearrangement links TRBV9 to TRBJ2-3; TRBD2 agrees at 7 bases. The CDR3 covers 13 residues. Germline V gene data show CDR1 as SGDLS and CDR2 as YYNGEE. Losses at the gene ends were 3 bases for V and 5 bases for J; bases not matched to a gene: 3.